Listed here are 2 T cell receptor beta chains from one sample, sequenced in a study of graft-versus-host responses after intestinal transplantation. Assay: immunoSEQ multiplex PCR; the TCRdb copy retains only in-frame clones and omits some. The data hold about 110,000 clones, with roughly 89% observed a single time. These receptors have no identified antigens. The sample in question was unstimulated CD4+ T cells sorted from spleen or lymph node cells, obtained before transplant. Every receptor here comes from a human donor who was the organ donor for an intestinal transplant.

With regard to this clone: The germline gene is not matched at one end of the junction; a read error may be the cause. The chain uses TRBV7-7 and TRBJ2-7, with a tentative D call TRBD2 (7 bases). Germline loops: CDR1 SSHAT, CDR2 FNYEAQ (reference sequence). The CDR3 sequence is 18 residues long. The CDR3 coding sequence is TGTGCTAGCAGCCGATCGACAGGTTGGGACTATACCACCTACGAGCAGTACTTC. Its protein is CASSRSTGWDYTTYEQYF.

The chain is built from TRBV10-1 and TRBJ2-7; 9 nucleotides agree with TRBD1. The CDR3 spans 15 residues. V lost 7 bases and J lost 2; bases outside the gene matches: 9. The germline V gene encodes CDR1 WNHNN and CDR2 SYGVQD (reference sequence). CDR3 amino acids: CASTVDRGFTYEQYF. The CDR3 nucleotides are TGCGCCAGCACCGTGGACAGGGGATTCACCTACGAGCAGTACTTC.